These 26 T cell receptor beta chains originate from one sample sequenced in a study of OX40 agonist ivuxolimab in advanced cancers. Method: immunoSEQ multiplex PCR; TCRdb's copy keeps in-frame clones and lacks some. The top ten clones hold about 4% of a sample with tens of thousands of clones, roughly 88% of them seen once. The input for sequencing was CD4+ or CD8+ T cells sorted from blood, taken in a trial of the OX40 agonist ivuxolimab. The receptors originated from an adult with an advanced solid tumor such as melanoma, head and neck, liver or kidney cancer.

The chain uses TRBV15 and TRBJ1-2, with no clear D. The germline V gene encodes CDR1 LNHNV and CDR2 YYDKDF (reference sequence). The ends were cut back, 0 bases at V and 4 bases at J, with 21 bases in the middle. This CDR3 has 18 amino acids. CDR3 amino acids: CATSRDLSGLGTLYGYTF. CDR3 DNA sequence: TGTGCCACCAGCAGAGATCTGTCAGGTTTAGGCACTCTCTATGGCTACACCTTC.

The chain links TRBV19 to TRBJ2-2, with TRBD2 matching 7 bases. The CDR3 contains 16 residues. J was trimmed by 4 bases and V by 6 bases; bases with no gene match: 11. The germline CDR1 and CDR2 sequences are LNHDA and SQIVND (reference sequence). Here the CDR3 DNA reads TGTGCCAGTAGAGGCTCGCGGGAGTACATCACCGGGGAGCTGTTTTTT. Residues: CASRGSREYITGELFF.

This clone has only a few counts. V gene TRBV6-5 combines with J gene TRBJ1-4, with 7 nucleotides matching TRBD1. This CDR3 is built from 14 residues. CDR1 is MNHEY, CDR2 SVGAGI, per germline. J lost 7 bases, V lost 2 bases, and 4 bases had no gene match. The CDR3 spells CASSYGQEGEKLFF. The CDR3 bases are TGTGCCAGCAGTTACGGACAGGAGGGTGAAAAACTGTTTTTT.

The chain recombines TRBV10-3 with TRBJ2-7; TRBD1 aligns across 7 bases. J gave up 6 bases and V 3 bases, and 23 bases lay outside the gene matches. The CDR3 has 19 residues. The germline CDR1 and CDR2 sequences are ENHRY and SYGVKD. CDR3 amino acids: CAISEVDRVFSPRIREQYF. Here the CDR3 DNA reads TGTGCCATCAGTGAAGTCGACAGGGTATTCTCCCCCCGTATTCGCGAGCAGTACTTC.

The V gene is TRBV5-6, the J gene TRBJ2-1, with a weak D call TRBD2 (5 bases). Deletions cut 4 bases from V and 9 bases from J, with 20 bases between. Germline lookup yields CDR1 SGHDT and CDR2 YYEEEE. The CDR3 is 15 residues long. The CDR3 sequence is CASSPSEAQAGEQFF. The DNA for the CDR3 is TGTGCCAGCAGCCCATCCGAGGCCCAGGCGGGTGAGCAGTTCTTC.

The chain uses TRBV9 and TRBJ2-1; D is perhaps TRBD1 (5 bases). CDR1 and CDR2 (germline): SGDLS, YYNGEE. The V gene lost 1 base and the J gene lost 8 bases, with 13 bases spanning the gap. The CDR3 spans 14 residues. For the CDR3, the DNA is TGTGCCAGCAGCGTAACCCCCCTAGGGGATGAGCAGTTCTTC. Its protein is CASSVTPLGDEQFF.

The CDR3 DNA sequence: TGCAGCGTTTGGGACAGGGAGAACACCGGGGAGCTGTTTTTT. Its translation is CSVWDRENTGELFF. This chain links TRBV29-1 with TRBJ2-2; 9 nucleotides match TRBD1. The CDR3 is made up of 14 amino acids. Germline trimming cut 5 bases from V and 1 base from J; bases unmatched to any gene: 2. The V gene's germline CDR1 is SQVTM and CDR2 ANQGSEA.

On this clone itself: The sample contains more than one DNA sequence encoding this CDR3. This rearrangement joins TRBV5-6 to TRBJ2-6; D is uncertain. The V gene's germline CDR1 is SGHDT and CDR2 YYEEEE. The CDR3 sequence is 15 residues long. The germline V and J ends were trimmed by 0 bases and 0 bases, with 4 bases remaining between them. The CDR3 sequence: CASSLVGSGANVLTF. CDR3 coding DNA: TGTGCCAGCAGCTTGGTGGGCTCTGGGGCCAACGTCCTGACTTTC.

The chain joins TRBV11-2 to TRBJ2-1; tentative D call: TRBD1 (6 bases). The CDR3 contains 15 residues. V was clipped by 6 bases and J by 5 bases, with 17 bases between them. Germline CDR1 is SGHAT and CDR2 is FQNNGV. The CDR3 sequence is CASSPLRGRDNEQFF. CDR3 DNA: TGTGCCAGCAGTCCTCTCAGGGGACGTGACAATGAGCAGTTCTTC.

The chain combines TRBV6-5 with TRBJ1-2; D not resolved. The V end lost 6 bases, the J end lost 4 bases, and 12 bases lay between the germline ends. The CDR3 runs to 13 residues. Germline-derived CDR1 and CDR2 are MNHEY and SVGAGI. This chain's CDR3 is CASRDVVGYGYTF. The CDR3 region has the DNA TGTGCCAGCAGGGATGTGGTCGGCTATGGCTACACCTTC.

The rearrangement links TRBV11-2 to TRBJ2-7; 7 nucleotides match TRBD2. Germline V gene sequence: CDR1 SGHAT, CDR2 FQNNGV. Unmatched junction bases numbered 7, after V lost 5 bases and J lost 3 bases. The CDR3 is made up of 14 amino acids. CDR3 sequence reads: CASSLGSGIYEQYF. The CDR3 DNA sequence: TGTGCCAGCAGCCTCGGGAGCGGGATCTACGAGCAGTACTTC. The entire variable domain, with the rest obtained from reference TRBV11-2 and TRBJ2-7, is as follows: EAGVAQSPRYKIIEKRQSVAFWCNPISGHATLYWYQQILGQGPKLLIQFQNNGVVDDSQLPKDRFSAERLKGVDSTLKIQPAKLEDSAVYLCASSLGSGIYEQYFGPGTRLTVT.

The chain combines TRBV11-1 with TRBJ2-7; no clear D. CDR1 SGHAT and CDR2 FQDESV come from the germline V gene (reference sequence). The CDR3 runs to 14 residues. V lost 5 bases and J 3 bases, leaving 14 bases between the germline ends. The CDR3 nucleotides read TGTGCCAGCAGCGACCGGTACCTGGGCTACGAGCAGTACTTC. Its protein is CASSDRYLGYEQYF.

The chain is built from TRBV28 and TRBJ1-1; D uncertain. Per the germline V gene, CDR1 is MDHEN and CDR2 is SYDVKM. Trimming removed 6 bases from V and 2 bases from J, with 4 bases in between. The CDR3 is 11 amino acids. The CDR3 DNA follows: TGTGCCAGCAGCCGAAACACTGAAGCTTTCTTT. Its translation: CASSRNTEAFF.

This CDR3 reads CASSNRNTDTQYF. The CDR3 coding sequence is TGTGCCAGCAGCAACAGGAACACAGATACGCAGTATTTT. The rearrangement uses TRBV7-3 and TRBJ2-3; the D gene is possibly TRBD1 (5 bases). V was shortened by 5 bases and J by 2 bases, with 8 bases between the two germline ends. Germline V gene data show CDR1 as SGHTA and CDR2 as FQGTGA. This CDR3 is 13 amino acids long.

The chain links TRBV19 to TRBJ2-1, with D possibly matching TRBD1 (6 bases). The germline V gene encodes CDR1 LNHDA and CDR2 SQIVND (reference sequence). The length of the CDR3 is 15 residues. V dropped 4 bases and J dropped 10 bases, with 20 bases sitting between them. CDR3 bases: TGTGCCAGTAGTAAGCATCAGGGCGTTAGGGGGGAGCAGTTCTTC. Translating gives CASSKHQGVRGEQFF.

The V gene is TRBV9, the J gene TRBJ2-6, with D maybe TRBD2 (5 bases). The germline CDR1 and CDR2 sequences are SGDLS and YYNGEE. This CDR3 has 17 residues. V was clipped by 2 bases and J by 1 base, with 13 bases between them. The CDR3 region has the DNA TGTGCCAGCAGCGTTTCCGGGAAACAATCTGGGGCCAACGTCCTGACTTTC. It codes for CASSVSGKQSGANVLTF.

V and J are TRBV20-1 and TRBJ2-7, with D perhaps being TRBD1 or TRBD2 (5 bases each). The germline gives CDR1 DFQATT, CDR2 SNEGSKA (reference sequence). This CDR3 spans 11 amino acids. CDR3 in DNA: TGCAGCCCCCGGGACCGATACGAGCAGTACTTC. It specifies CSPRDRYEQYF.

This chain joins TRBV7-2 and TRBJ2-5, with D uncertain. With 3 bases removed from V and 9 bases from J, the gap between germline ends came to 11 bases. This CDR3 comprises 12 residues. Germline values: CDR1 SGHTA, CDR2 FQGNSA. CDR3 bases: TGTGCCAGCAGCTTTTCCCCGGTGTCCCAGTACTTC. Protein product: CASSFSPVSQYF.

A note on this clone: Sequence at one end of the junction differs from germline and may be a read error. This rearrangement joins TRBV7-7 to TRBJ2-7, with D perhaps TRBD1 or TRBD2 (5 bases each). The CDR3 has 16 residues. Looked up from germline, CDR1 is SSHAT and CDR2 is FNYEAQ (reference sequence). In DNA form, the CDR3 reads TGTGCTAGCAGCTTAGTCGGCAGGGACCATTGGGACGAGCAGTACTTC. This gives the protein CASSLVGRDHWDEQYF.

The CDR3 DNA is TGTGCCAGCAGCTTAGACGGTGGCCCCTACGAGCAGTACTTC. Protein product: CASSLDGGPYEQYF. The gene calls are TRBV7-3 and TRBJ2-7, with D uncertain. The CDR3 loop spans 14 amino acids. Germline V gene data show CDR1 as SGHTA and CDR2 as FQGTGA. Trimming shortened V by 2 bases and J by 2 bases, and 10 bases separated the two germline ends.

The chain has TRBV7-2 and TRBJ1-1; weak D call: TRBD1 (5 bases). Trimming left V 4 bases short and J 1 base short, with 13 bases between. Germline values: CDR1 SGHTA, CDR2 FQGNSA. The CDR3 covers 15 residues. DNA for the CDR3: TGTGCCAGCAGCTACGACCGGGGGGAGAACACTGAAGCTTTCTTT. Protein: CASSYDRGENTEAFF.

The rearrangement joins TRBV10-2 to TRBJ1-1; TRBD1 matches 7 bases. The junction had 4 bases not matched to a gene; V was cut back by 8 bases and J by 7 bases. The germline CDR1 and CDR2 sequences are WSHSY and SAAADI. CDR3 length equals 11 residues. In DNA form, the CDR3 reads TGCGCCAGCGGGGGACAGTATGAAGCTTTCTTT. Its translation is CASGGQYEAFF.

The chain has TRBV4-1 and TRBJ2-7; 11 positions match TRBD2. Germline V gene data show CDR1 as MGHRA and CDR2 as YSYEKL. The CDR3 is 18 residues long. The trim removed 3 bases at V and 1 base at J, leaving 11 bases unmatched. The CDR3 region is CASSHPDLLAGGSYEQYF. DNA of the CDR3: TGCGCCAGCAGCCATCCAGACCTTCTAGCGGGAGGATCCTACGAGCAGTACTTC.

J is TRBJ2-4 and V is TRBV9, with D possibly called TRBD1 or TRBD2 (7 bases each). The CDR3 contains 14 residues. Germline V lookup: CDR1 SGDLS, CDR2 YYNGEE. Trimming removed 3 bases from V and 7 bases from J, with 14 bases in between. The CDR3 DNA follows: TGTGCCAGCAGCGAAAACAGGGGAGGGAACATTCAGTACTTC. Protein: CASSENRGGNIQYF.

J is TRBJ2-1 and V is TRBV2; no firm D call. CDR1 is SNHLY, CDR2 FYNNEI, per germline. CDR3 length: 12 residues. Trimming left V 4 bases short and J 6 bases short, with 7 bases between. CDR3 loop: CASSGPSNEQFF. CDR3 in DNA: TGTGCCAGCAGTGGTCCCAGCAATGAGCAGTTCTTC.

The rearrangement joins TRBV7-9 to TRBJ2-7; no definite D call. The CDR3 loop spans 14 amino acids. Looked up from germline, CDR1 is SEHNR and CDR2 is FQNEAQ (reference sequence). Trimming removed 1 base from V and 6 bases from J, with 13 bases in between. The CDR3 spells CASSLGTRSSEQYF. CDR3 coding DNA: TGTGCCAGCAGCTTAGGGACCCGTTCTTCCGAGCAGTACTTC.